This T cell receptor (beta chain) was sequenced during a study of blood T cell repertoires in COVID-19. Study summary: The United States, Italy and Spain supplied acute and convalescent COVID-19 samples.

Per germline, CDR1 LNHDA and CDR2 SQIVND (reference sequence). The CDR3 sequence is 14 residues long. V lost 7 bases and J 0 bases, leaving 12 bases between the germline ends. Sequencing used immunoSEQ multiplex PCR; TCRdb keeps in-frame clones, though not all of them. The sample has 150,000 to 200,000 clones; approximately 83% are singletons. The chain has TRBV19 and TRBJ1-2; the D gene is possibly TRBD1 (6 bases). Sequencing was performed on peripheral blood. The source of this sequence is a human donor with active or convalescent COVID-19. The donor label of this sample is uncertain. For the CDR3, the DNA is TGTGCCAGTATCGGACAGCGTCCTAACTATGGCTACACCTTC. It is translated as CASIGQRPNYGYTF. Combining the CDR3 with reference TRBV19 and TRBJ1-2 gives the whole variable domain DGGITQSPKYLFRKEGQNVTLSCEQNLNHDAMYWYRQDPGQGLRLIYYSQIVNDFQKGDIAEGYSVSREKKESFPLTVTSAQKNPTAFYLCASIGQRPNYGYTFGSGTRLTVV.